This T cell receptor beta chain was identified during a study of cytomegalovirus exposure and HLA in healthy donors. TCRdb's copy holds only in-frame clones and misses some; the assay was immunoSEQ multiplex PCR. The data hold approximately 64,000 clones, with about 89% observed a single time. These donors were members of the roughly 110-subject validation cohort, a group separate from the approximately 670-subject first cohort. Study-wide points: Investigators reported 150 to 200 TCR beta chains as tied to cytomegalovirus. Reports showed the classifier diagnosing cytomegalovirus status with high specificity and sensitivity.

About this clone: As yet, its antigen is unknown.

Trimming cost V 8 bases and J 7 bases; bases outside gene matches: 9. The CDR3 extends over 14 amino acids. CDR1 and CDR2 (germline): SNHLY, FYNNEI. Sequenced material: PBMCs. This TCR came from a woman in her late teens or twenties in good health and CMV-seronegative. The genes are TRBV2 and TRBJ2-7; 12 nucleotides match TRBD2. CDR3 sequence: CASGRLAGVREQYF. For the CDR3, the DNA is TGTGCCAGCGGAAGACTAGCGGGAGTGAGGGAGCAGTACTTC.